A selection of T cell receptor beta chains follows, all from one sample in a study of OX40 agonist ivuxolimab in advanced cancers. Libraries were prepared by immunoSEQ multiplex PCR; TCRdb keeps only in-frame clonotypes and omits some of them. Here the sample spans fewer than 90,000 clones, roughly 84% being singletons. Sequencing was performed on CD4+ or CD8+ T cells sorted from blood, taken in a trial of the OX40 agonist ivuxolimab. The source is an adult with an advanced solid tumor such as melanoma, head and neck, liver or kidney cancer. Both conserved end residues are part of each CDR3. The D gene is left open where the match is weak. Rows may omit the clone size; those that give it use once, few, many or a size class.

size,V,J,D,CDR3,DNA
NA,TRBV5-1,TRBJ1-1,NA,CASSLESRRTAEAFF,TGCGCCAGCAGCTTGGAATCACGCCGGACAGCCGAAGCTTTCTTT
NA,TRBV7-9,TRBJ1-3,NA,CASSPLSGNTIYF,TGTGCCAGCAGCCCCTTATCTGGAAACACCATATATTTT
NA,TRBV27,TRBJ1-4,TRBD1,CASSPKDRASTNEKLFF,TGTGCCAGCAGTCCTAAGGACAGGGCTTCAACTAATGAAAAACTGTTTTTT
NA,TRBV7-2,TRBJ2-7,NA,CASTRTGAYEQYF,TGTGCCAGCACCCGGACGGGAGCCTACGAGCAGTACTTC
NA,TRBV23-1,TRBJ1-5,TRBD1,CASRRDRGCQPQHF,TGCGCCAGCCGACGGGACAGGGGGTGTCAGCCCCAGCATTTT
NA,TRBV27,TRBJ2-2,NA,CASSFTVQGTGELFF,TGTGCCAGCAGTTTTACAGTTCAGGGCACCGGGGAGCTGTTTTTT
few,TRBV7-9,TRBJ2-1,NA,CASRVFGEQFF,TGTGCCAGCAGAGTTTTCGGTGAGCAGTTCTTC
once,TRBV2,TRBJ2-3,NA,CASSNRPDSSTDTQYF,TGTGCCAGCAGTAATAGACCAGACTCTAGCACAGATACGCAGTATTTT
NA,TRBV11-2,TRBJ2-7,TRBD1,CASSLEPGQRTYEQYF,TGTGCCAGCAGCCTAGAACCGGGACAGCGGACCTACGAGCAGTACTTC
NA,TRBV28,TRBJ1-3,NA,CASRTGAGNTIYF,TGTGCCAGCAGGACAGGTGCTGGAAACACCATATATTTT
NA,TRBV7-3,TRBJ2-3,TRBD2,CASSYSASGRRPDTDTQYF,TGTGCCAGCAGCTACTCCGCTAGCGGGAGAAGGCCCGACACAGATACGCAGTATTTT
NA,TRBV19,TRBJ2-2,TRBD1,CASSGQAFKGPGTGELFF,TGTGCCAGTAGTGGACAGGCCTTTAAAGGCCCCGGAACCGGGGAGCTGTTTTTT
NA,TRBV7-3,TRBJ2-1,TRBD1,CASRKGQGLGEQFF,TGTGCCAGTCGTAAGGGACAGGGCCTGGGTGAGCAGTTCTTC
NA,TRBV7-2,TRBJ2-3,NA,CASSRQTSSTDTQYF,TGTGCCAGCAGCCGACAGACAAGTAGCACAGATACGCAGTATTTT
NA,TRBV10-2,TRBJ2-5,NA,CASAHGLAETQYF,TGCGCCAGCGCGCACGGGCTAGCGGAGACCCAGTACTTC
NA,TRBV5-1,TRBJ2-5,TRBD1,CASSLGTGGRETQYF,TGCGCCAGCAGCTTGGGGACAGGGGGTCGGGAGACCCAGTACTTC